The 20 T cell receptor beta chains reported below all come from one sample, sequenced in a study of blood T cell repertoires in COVID-19. The assay was immunoSEQ multiplex PCR, and TCRdb's table has in-frame clones only and misses some. The table shows around 21,000 clones, with 79% occurring only once. Sequenced: peripheral blood. Receptor source: an elderly man with acute or convalescent COVID-19.

This chain links TRBV9 with TRBJ1-1, with unresolved D. V was shortened by 4 bases and J by 1 base, with 11 bases between the two germline ends. Germline-derived CDR1 and CDR2 are SGDLS and YYNGEE. CDR3 length: 14 residues. CDR3 sequence reads: CASSTRPGNTEAFF. The CDR3 coding sequence is TGTGCCAGCAGCACCCGCCCAGGGAACACTGAAGCTTTCTTT.

The V and J genes are TRBV9 and TRBJ1-2; 9 bases line up with TRBD1. This CDR3 region has 14 residues. The germline V gene has CDR1 SGDLS and CDR2 YYNGEE. The junction had 7 bases not matched to a gene; V was cut back by 4 bases and J by 6 bases. The CDR3: CASSRDRVTDGYTF. The CDR3, as DNA: TGTGCCAGCAGCAGGGACAGGGTTACGGATGGCTACACCTTC.

A single count supports this clone. The rearrangement joins TRBV28 to TRBJ1-6; D is ambiguous. V lost 3 bases and J lost 9, with 3 bases in between. The CDR3 runs 11 residues. CDR1 MDHEN and CDR2 SYDVKM come from the germline V gene. The CDR3 here is CASSFRSPLHF. Written as DNA, the CDR3 is TGTGCCAGCAGTTTCCGTTCACCCCTCCACTTT. The whole variable domain, filled in from reference TRBV28 and TRBJ1-6, reads DVKVTQSSRYLVKRTGEKVFLECVQDMDHENMFWYRQDPGLGLRLIYFSYDVKMKEKGDIPEGYSVSREKKERFSLILESASTNQTSMYLCASSFRSPLHFGNGTRLTVT.

The gene calls are TRBV5-1 and TRBJ2-4, with TRBD2 as a possible D gene (6 bases). V lost 0 bases and J lost 0, with 13 bases in between. Per germline, CDR1 SGHRS and CDR2 YFSETQ. The CDR3 runs to 17 residues. This chain's CDR3 is CASSLGVGGLAKNIQYF. CDR3 bases: TGCGCCAGCAGCTTGGGAGTGGGGGGTCTAGCCAAAAACATTCAGTACTTC.

This chain connects TRBV9 to TRBJ2-7; 12 bases match TRBD2. J was trimmed by 4 bases and V by 0 bases; bases with no gene match: 14. From germline, CDR1 is SGDLS and CDR2 YYNGEE. The CDR3 extends over 19 amino acids. CDR3 in DNA: TGTGCCAGCAGCGTAGGACTCCGGACTAGCGGGACTTTCCCTTACGAGCAGTACTTC. It codes for CASSVGLRTSGTFPYEQYF. Together with reference TRBV9 and TRBJ2-7, the CDR3 gives the full variable domain: DSGVTQTPKHLITATGQRVTLRCSPRSGDLSVYWYQQSLDQGLQFLIQYYNGEERAKGNILERFSAQQFPDLHSELNLSSLELGDSALYFCASSVGLRTSGTFPYEQYFGPGTRLTVT.

The chain uses TRBV7-9 and TRBJ2-7, with 11 bases fitting TRBD2. CDR1 SEHNR and CDR2 FQNEAQ come from the germline V gene (reference sequence). V was clipped by 5 bases and J by 0 bases; unmatched bases: 3. The CDR3 is 15 amino acids. Written as DNA, the CDR3 is TGTGCCAGCAGCCACGGGACTAGCGGCTCCTACGAGCAGTACTTC. The encoded protein is CASSHGTSGSYEQYF.

The V call is TRBV6-2 or TRBV6-3, the J call TRBJ1-5; TRBD1 matches at 10 bases. The V segment lost 1 base and the J segment 5 bases; nucleotides outside the gene matches: 8. CDR1 and CDR2 (germline): MNHEY, SVGEGT. The CDR3 has 17 amino acids. The CDR3 here is CASSYLPGQGSDQPQHF. In DNA form, the CDR3 reads TGTGCCAGCAGTTACTTACCGGGACAGGGGTCAGATCAGCCCCAGCATTTT.

The chain combines TRBV2 with TRBJ2-6; 8 bases agree with TRBD1. This CDR3 has 21 residues. Trimming took 0 bases from V and 0 from J; bases not matched to a gene: 13. Looked up from germline, CDR1 is SNHLY and CDR2 is FYNNEI. The CDR3 sequence: CASSEASRGPFRFSGANVLTF. The DNA of the CDR3 is TGTGCCAGCAGTGAAGCGTCCAGGGGGCCCTTCAGGTTCTCTGGGGCCAACGTCCTGACTTTC.

The gene calls are TRBV5-8 and TRBJ1-6; D call uncertain. Germline CDR1 is SGHTS and CDR2 is YDEGEE. The CDR3 is made up of 15 amino acids. V was clipped by 1 base and J by 7 bases, with 12 bases between them. CDR3 DNA: TGTGCCAGCAGCTTGCCCACAGAGAGCAATTCACCCCTCCACTTT. This encodes CASSLPTESNSPLHF.

This rearrangement joins TRBV9 to TRBJ1-4; TRBD1 might be the D (5 bases). The CDR3 covers 15 residues. Trimming took 0 bases from V and 3 from J, leaving 9 bases between them. Germline V gives CDR1 SGDLS, CDR2 YYNGEE. DNA for the CDR3: TGTGCCAGCAGCGTAGTAGGGACTTCTAATGAAAAACTGTTTTTT. This sequence encodes CASSVVGTSNEKLFF.

The chain's CDR3 is CASTSGDQETQYF. The CDR3 DNA reads as TGTGCCAGCACTAGCGGGGACCAAGAGACCCAGTACTTC. The J gene is TRBJ2-5, the V gene TRBV2; 9 bases are a match to TRBD2. The CDR3 runs to 13 residues. J was trimmed by 0 bases and V by 7 bases; bases with no gene match: 0. CDR1 is SNHLY and CDR2 is FYNNEI in the germline V gene.

This clone was seen only a few times. The chain links TRBV2 to TRBJ2-7; the D gene is possibly TRBD2 (6 bases). Germline V CDR1 and CDR2: SNHLY, FYNNEI. CDR3 length equals 14 residues. V lost 7 bases to trimming and J lost 0 bases, with 13 bases between them. CDR3 sequence (DNA): TGTGCCAGCACCGTTCTGGGGGGCTCCTACGAGCAGTACTTC. Its protein is CASTVLGGSYEQYF.

CDR3 residues: CASSPRPDFTGELFF. CDR3 coding DNA: TGTGCCAGCTCACCACGACCCGACTTCACCGGGGAGCTGTTTTTT. The gene calls are TRBV18 and TRBJ2-2; D is ambiguous. There are 15 residues in the CDR3. V gave up 1 base and J gave up 4 bases, with 10 bases separating them. Germline loops: CDR1 KGHSH, CDR2 LQKENI.

This clone was detected a few times. The V gene is TRBV30, the J gene TRBJ2-1; D may be TRBD1 (6 bases). Germline CDR1 and CDR2: GTSNPN and SVGIG (reference sequence). V was shortened by 3 bases and J by 8 bases, with 11 bases between the two germline ends. CDR3 length: 12 amino acids. The CDR3 loop is CAWRKQGYEQFF. In DNA, the CDR3 is TGTGCCTGGAGGAAACAGGGCTATGAGCAGTTCTTC.

The chain is built from TRBV14 and TRBJ2-7; 11 positions match TRBD2. Trimming at V came to 0 bases and at J to 4 bases, leaving 17 bases not matched to a gene. CDR1 SGHDN and CDR2 FVKESK come from the germline V gene. There are 20 residues in the CDR3. The CDR3 here is CASSQDSLAGGPPYSYEQYF. CDR3 sequence (DNA): TGTGCCAGCAGCCAAGATTCGCTAGCGGGAGGTCCCCCCTACTCTTACGAGCAGTACTTC. Drawing the rest from reference TRBV14 and TRBJ2-7, the complete variable domain is EAGVTQFPSHSVIEKGQTVTLRCDPISGHDNLYWYRRVMGKEIKFLLHFVKESKQDESGMPNNRFLAERTGGTYSTLKVQPAELEDSGVYFCASSQDSLAGGPPYSYEQYFGPGTRLTVT.

The chain is built from TRBV27 and TRBJ2-2; TRBD1 agrees at 8 bases. CDR1 and CDR2 (germline): MNHEY, SMNVEV (reference sequence). The CDR3 consists of 14 residues. The V gene end was trimmed by 6 bases and the J gene end by 6 bases; junction bases not matched to a gene: 6. The CDR3 protein is CASRPRGLAGELFF. The CDR3 DNA follows: TGTGCCAGCAGACCCAGGGGGCTCGCCGGGGAGCTGTTTTTT.

In this sample, this clone turned up once. This chain uses TRBV28 with TRBJ1-2; D perhaps matches TRBD1 (6 bases). The CDR3 has 14 residues. The V end lost 3 bases, the J end lost 2 bases, and 10 bases lay between the germline ends. Germline assignment: CDR1 MDHEN and CDR2 SYDVKM. This chain's CDR3 is CASSLGAQNYGYTF. The DNA of the CDR3 is TGTGCCAGCAGTTTGGGGGCGCAGAACTATGGCTACACCTTC.

The sample holds a few counts of this clone. The rearrangement uses TRBV5-8 and TRBJ2-7, with 8 bases matching TRBD1. V was pared by 3 bases and J by 4 bases, with 6 bases of the junction left unmatched. Germline-derived CDR1 and CDR2 are SGHTS and YDEGEE. This CDR3 has 14 amino acids. The CDR3 DNA is TGTGCCAGCAGCTACAAGGACAGGGCATACGAGCAGTACTTC. Its translation: CASSYKDRAYEQYF.

A single count supports this clone. The genes are TRBV29-1 and TRBJ1-1, with D unclear. V was pared by 3 bases and J by 2 bases, with 10 bases between. CDR1 and CDR2 from the germline V gene are SQVTM and ANQGSEA. The CDR3 is 13 amino acids. The CDR3 loop is CSVDRGGNTEAFF. The CDR3 DNA reads TGCAGCGTTGATCGGGGTGGAAACACTGAAGCTTTCTTT.

This clone appeared a single time. V is TRBV7-8 and J is TRBJ2-7; D is ambiguous. From germline, CDR1 is SGHVS and CDR2 FQNEAQ. The CDR3 length is 14 residues. Trimming removed 0 bases at V and 3 bases at J, with 9 bases between. The CDR3 region is CASSLALVDYEQYF. In nucleotides, the CDR3 is TGTGCCAGCAGCTTAGCTCTAGTGGACTACGAGCAGTACTTC.